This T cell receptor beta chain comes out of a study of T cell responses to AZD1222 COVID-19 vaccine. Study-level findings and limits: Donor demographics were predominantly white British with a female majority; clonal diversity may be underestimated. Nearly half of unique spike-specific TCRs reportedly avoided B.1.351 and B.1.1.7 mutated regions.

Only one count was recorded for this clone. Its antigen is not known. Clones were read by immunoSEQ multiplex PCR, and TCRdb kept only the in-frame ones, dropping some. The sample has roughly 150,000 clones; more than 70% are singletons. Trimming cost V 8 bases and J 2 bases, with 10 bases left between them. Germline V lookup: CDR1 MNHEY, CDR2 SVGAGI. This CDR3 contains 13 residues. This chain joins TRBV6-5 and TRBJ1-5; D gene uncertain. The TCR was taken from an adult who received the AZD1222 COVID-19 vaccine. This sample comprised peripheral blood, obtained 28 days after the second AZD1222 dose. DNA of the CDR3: TGTGCCAGCGCTGAGACGGGCAATCAGCCCCAGCATTTT. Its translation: CASAETGNQPQHF.